This TCR beta chain was obtained from a study of blood T cell repertoires in COVID-19 (dated by TCRdb to the early 2020s). Regarding the study in general: The collaborator samples originated in the United States, Italy and Spain and spanned the acute and convalescent phases of COVID-19. HLA class I and class II types, where available, came from metadata supplied by the sample provider rather than from assay-based typing. The repertoires were released in a freely available public database meant as a resource for research on the immune response to SARS-CoV-2. The material from the prospective study consisted of cDNA or gDNA derived from T cells, B-cell-depleted T cells, or PBMCs. Subjects who had been exposed to COVID-19, were actively infected with it, or had recovered from it provided the deeply sampled blood TCRbeta repertoires that made up the dataset. Samples were obtained from the ongoing ImmuneRACE study (first 160 participants) and from some 1,200 subjects provided by 6 global collaborators. Sample metadata almost always included a de-identified subject ID, COVID-19 status, age in years and sex.

The immunoSEQ Assay, a bias-controlled multiplex PCR, was used to amplify TCRbeta CDR3 regions from genomic DNA. Under the source paper's analysis protocol: Within the assay, amplification of reference gene primers was used to estimate how many nucleated cells each sample contained. To quantify the absolute abundance of each unique TCRbeta CDR3 rearrangement, sequence reads were collapsed and filtered. For each sample, productive Simpson clonality was calculated as the square root of Simpson's diversity index across productive rearrangements. TCRdb took this table from immuneACCESS and kept in-frame rearrangements with V and J called. Such tables lack part of the clones; where checked against another copy, unresolved V genes explain under half of the gap, and the rest is unexplained. V and J calls and clone size come straight from that table; D and trimming were deduced from the DNA. Here the sample has about 150,000 clones; around 82% occur a single time. About a tenth of the sample belongs to the ten largest clones.

For this clone: Its antigen is still unknown. The sample holds no much larger clone one base away, and base qualities are not on file.

Each collaborating institution followed its own protocols to collect whole blood in K2EDTA tubes. For TCRbeta analysis, collaborators shipped samples as frozen whole blood, isolated PBMCs, or DNA extracted from either of those sample types. Summary of the overall study and its limitations: The amount of clinical and demographic metadata varied by source and participant and was provided uncurated.

Trimming removed 5 bases from V and 3 bases from J; the gene matches leave 3 bases unexplained. There are 13 amino acids in the CDR3, from cysteine to phenylalanine inclusive. Only the CDR3 portion is preserved as DNA: 39 bases, with reading frame beginning at the first base. This TCR came from a man aged 65-85 years with active or convalescent COVID-19. The rearrangement combines TRBV12-3 or TRBV12-4 with TRBJ1-2, with 7 junctional bases fitting TRBD1. Sequenced sample: peripheral blood. The CDR3 region reads CASSPGQDYGYTF. The sequenced DNA: TGTGCCAGCAGTCCAGGACAGGACTATGGCTACACCTTC.